The present T cell receptor (beta chain) was sequenced within a study of T cell responses to AZD1222 COVID-19 vaccine. Measured with immunoSEQ multiplex PCR; TCRdb has only the in-frame clones, and not every one. The sample has roughly 150,000 clones; more than 75% are singletons. Overall study results and limits: Among those given AZD1222, only five or six were seropositive at baseline. Recipients of two AZD1222 doses showed rising Spike-specific TCR breadth and depth.

This clone was observed a few times. What it binds is not known. The source material was peripheral blood, sampled 28 days after the second AZD1222 dose. This TCR was sampled from an adult who received the AZD1222 COVID-19 vaccine.

CDR3 sequence reads: CATSREGPGSEQYF. The CDR3 DNA reads TGTGCCACCAGCAGAGAGGGACCGGGGAGCGAGCAGTACTTC. The genes are TRBV15 and TRBJ2-7, with D perhaps assigned TRBD1 or TRBD2 (5 bases each). From germline, CDR1 is LNHNV and CDR2 YYDKDF (reference sequence). Trimming pared 0 bases from V and 6 bases from J, leaving 12 bases between. The CDR3 loop spans 14 amino acids. Full variable domain (missing parts from reference TRBV15 and TRBJ2-7): DAMVIQNPRYQVTQFGKPVTLSCSQTLNHNVMYWYQQKSSQAPKLLFHYYDKDFNNEADTPDNFQSRRPNTSFCFLDIRSPGLGDTAMYLCATSREGPGSEQYFGPGTRLTVT.